The rows below give T cell receptor beta chains drawn from one sample of a study of blood T cell repertoires in COVID-19. Generated by immunoSEQ multiplex PCR, the TCRdb table keeps only in-frame clones and is missing some. The table includes 90,000 to 120,000 clones, around 82% detected once. Specimen: peripheral blood. The receptors originated from a man in his 60s with acute or convalescent COVID-19. CDR3s include the opening cysteine and the closing phenylalanine or tryptophan. A D gene is named only where the DNA matches it firmly. Not all rows give a size; the values are once, few, many and, for expanded clones, a class.

clone_size	j_call	cdr3_length	v_call	d_call	cdr3_aa	cdr3_nt
NA	TRBJ2-2	14	TRBV19	NA	CASTGGFITGELFF	TGTGCCAGTACCGGGGGTTTTATCACCGGGGAGCTGTTTTTT
NA	TRBJ1-2	14	TRBV11-3	NA	CASSGEGLSYGYTF	TGTGCCAGCAGCGGCGAAGGACTGTCCTATGGCTACACCTTC
NA	TRBJ1-2	15	TRBV6-5	TRBD1	CASSRTGGTLYGYTF	TGTGCCAGCAGTAGGACAGGGGGAACCCTCTATGGCTACACCTTC
NA	TRBJ1-2	13	TRBV3-1/TRBV3-2	NA	CASSPPQSYGYTF	TGTGCCAGCAGCCCTCCACAATCCTATGGCTACACCTTC
NA	TRBJ2-6	16	TRBV2	TRBD1	CASKQATGAGANVLTF	TGTGCCAGCAAGCAGGCGACAGGGGCTGGGGCCAACGTCCTGACTTTC
few	TRBJ1-2	12	TRBV6-5	NA	CATETGSGGYTF	TGTGCCACCGAGACAGGATCGGGCGGCTACACCTTC
NA	TRBJ2-3	17	TRBV21-1	NA	CASSKREGTGTPDTQYF	TGTGCCAGCAGCAAAAGGGAGGGGACAGGGACACCAGATACGCAGTATTTT
NA	TRBJ2-7	15	TRBV28	TRBD2	CASSSAGGIPYEQYF	TGTGCCAGCAGTTCAGCGGGAGGCATCCCTTACGAGCAGTACTTC
once	TRBJ1-4	12	TRBV6-5	NA	CASISGREKLFF	TGTGCCAGCATTTCCGGTCGGGAAAAACTGTTTTTT
once	TRBJ1-4	16	TRBV11-1	TRBD1	CASSLGTGPILEKLFF	TGTGCCAGCAGCCTCGGGACAGGGCCGATCCTGGAAAAACTGTTTTTT
NA	TRBJ2-3	16	TRBV7-3	TRBD2	CASSLTSGGRKDTQYF	TGTGCCAGCAGCTTAACGTCCGGGGGGAGGAAAGATACGCAGTATTTT